The rows below give T cell receptor beta chains drawn from one sample of a study of blood T cell repertoires in COVID-19. TCRdb's copy holds only in-frame clones and misses some; the assay was immunoSEQ multiplex PCR. This repertoire shows 15,000 to 20,000 clones, about 92% found once; its top ten account for 5.7%. The sequenced sample consisted of peripheral blood. The receptors stem from a human donor in a cohort sampled during active COVID-19. Each CDR3 is given with its conserved first and last residue. The order of the fields is clone size, V gene, J gene, D gene, CDR3 protein, CDR3 DNA. A D gene is named only where the DNA matches it firmly. Some rows mark clone size as missing; the rest say once, few, many or name a class of expanded clone.

.	TRBV27	TRBJ2-5	.	CASSLAGSRKETQYF	TGTGCCAGCAGTTTGGCCGGGTCGAGGAAAGAGACCCAGTACTTC
.	TRBV4-3	TRBJ2-7	.	CASSQDDSGYEQYF	TGCGCCAGCAGCCAAGATGATAGCGGCTACGAGCAGTACTTC
.	TRBV6-2/TRBV6-3	TRBJ2-7	.	CASSYTSGVYEQYF	TGTGCCAGCAGTTACACCTCCGGGGTCTACGAGCAGTACTTC
.	TRBV6-2/TRBV6-3	TRBJ2-7	.	CASSYSREAPEQYF	TGTGCCAGCAGTTACTCCAGGGAGGCGCCCGAGCAGTACTTC
.	TRBV4-3	TRBJ2-3	.	CASSQGRVGDTQYF	TGCGCCAGCAGCCAAGGACGAGTCGGGGATACGCAGTATTTT
.	TRBV13	TRBJ2-2	TRBD2	CASSLGVAGNTGELFF	TGTGCCAGCAGCTTAGGGGTAGCGGGAAACACCGGGGAGCTGTTTTTT
once	TRBV11-2	TRBJ2-3	TRBD2	CASSPSTSGRPGDTQYF	TGTGCCAGCAGCCCTTCGACTAGCGGGAGGCCGGGGGATACGCAGTATTTT
.	TRBV4-1	TRBJ1-1	.	CASSPQEMNTEAFF	TGCGCCAGCAGCCCACAGGAGATGAACACTGAAGCTTTCTTT
few	TRBV9	TRBJ2-2	.	CASSPSGSSNTGELFF	TGTGCCAGCAGCCCAAGCGGGTCTTCGAACACCGGGGAGCTGTTTTTT
.	TRBV11-2	TRBJ1-1	.	CASTGTRNTEAFF	TGTGCCAGCACCGGGACAAGGAACACTGAAGCTTTCTTT
.	TRBV7-2	TRBJ2-3	.	CASSLRGARTQYF	TGTGCCAGCAGCTTACGAGGCGCCCGTACGCAGTATTTT
.	TRBV5-1	TRBJ2-1	.	CASSLPTQERFF	TGCGCCAGCAGCCTACCGACTCAAGAGAGGTTCTTC
.	TRBV9	TRBJ2-3	TRBD2	CASSAGTSGTDTQYF	TGTGCCAGCAGCGCCGGGACTAGCGGAACAGATACGCAGTATTTT
.	TRBV11-2	TRBJ2-3	.	CASTYAGFTDTQYF	TGTGCCAGCACCTACGCGGGGTTCACAGATACGCAGTATTTT
once	TRBV5-1	TRBJ2-7	TRBD1	CASSLAGQGSEQYF	TGCGCCAGCAGCTTGGCCGGACAGGGGAGCGAGCAGTACTTC
.	TRBV9	TRBJ2-4	.	CASSDNLLDSREKNIQYF	TGTGCCAGCAGCGACAATCTTCTAGACAGCAGGGAAAAAAACATTCAGTACTTC
.	TRBV30	TRBJ2-2	TRBD1	CAWIDNRDRGSVGELFF	TGTGCCTGGATCGATAACCGGGACAGGGGGAGTGTCGGGGAGCTGTTTTTT
.	TRBV28	TRBJ2-7	.	CASSTGKYEQYF	TGTGCCAGCAGCACAGGGAAGTACGAGCAGTACTTC
.	TRBV27	TRBJ2-3	TRBD2	CASSSTSGYTDTQYF	TGTGCCAGCAGTAGTACTAGCGGCTACACAGATACGCAGTATTTT
.	TRBV10-3	TRBJ2-7	.	CATQSNAQRGYEQYF	TGTGCCACCCAATCTAATGCACAACGGGGTTACGAGCAGTACTTC
.	TRBV27	TRBJ2-7	.	CASSFSSSYEQYF	TGTGCCAGCAGTTTTTCTAGCTCCTACGAGCAGTACTTC
once	TRBV7-8	TRBJ2-7	TRBD2	CASSPLAGEDEQYF	TGTGCCAGCAGCCCGTTAGCGGGAGAGGACGAGCAGTACTTC
.	TRBV3-1/TRBV3-2	TRBJ2-1	.	CASSQARDPYNEQFF	TGTGCCAGCAGCCAAGCCCGGGATCCATACAATGAGCAGTTCTTC
.	TRBV7-9	TRBJ1-4	.	CASSLEVTRNEKLFF	TGTGCCAGCAGCTTGGAGGTGACGAGGAATGAAAAACTGTTTTTT
.	TRBV4-1	TRBJ2-1	TRBD2	CASSQVPPGAGANEQFF	TGCGCCAGCAGCCAAGTCCCTCCCGGAGCGGGAGCGAATGAGCAGTTCTTC
once	TRBV28	TRBJ2-7	TRBD1	CASSASGTGRQEQYF	TGTGCCAGCAGTGCCTCCGGGACAGGACGCCAAGAGCAGTACTTC
.	TRBV15	TRBJ1-1	.	CATSRTLRRDGREAFF	TGTGCCACCAGCAGAACACTTAGGCGGGATGGGAGAGAAGCTTTCTTT
.	TRBV11-1	TRBJ1-2	TRBD1	CASSFGQGARGYTF	TGTGCCAGCAGCTTTGGTCAGGGGGCGCGGGGCTACACCTTC
.	TRBV6-5	TRBJ1-2	.	CASSSLAAGGFGYTF	TGTGCCAGCAGTTCCTTAGCGGCCGGTGGCTTTGGCTACACCTTC
.	TRBV13	TRBJ2-3	TRBD1	CASSTAAATGESRGTDTQYF	TGTGCCAGCAGCACAGCTGCCGCGACAGGGGAGTCGCGGGGCACAGATACGCAGTATTTT
.	TRBV7-9	TRBJ2-2	.	CASSHPGGVNTGELFF	TGTGCCAGCAGCCACCCTGGAGGGGTGAACACCGGGGAGCTGTTTTTT
.	TRBV4-3	TRBJ2-1	.	CASSVSWSAPFYNEQFF	TGCGCCAGCAGCGTTAGCTGGAGCGCACCGTTCTACAATGAGCAGTTCTTC
.	TRBV5-1	TRBJ1-6	TRBD1	CASSLEGAAAPLHF	TGCGCCAGCAGCTTGGAGGGGGCCGCGGCACCCCTCCACTTT
.	TRBV19	TRBJ1-1	.	CASVLSGFSEAFF	TGTGCCAGCGTTCTATCGGGATTCTCTGAAGCTTTCTTT
.	TRBV7-8	TRBJ2-7	.	CASSRRTPMLTYEQYF	TGTGCCAGCAGCCGACGGACACCTATGTTAACCTACGAGCAGTACTTC
.	TRBV11-2	TRBJ2-1	TRBD2	CASLLGLAGGYEQFF	TGTGCCAGCCTATTGGGACTAGCGGGGGGTTATGAGCAGTTCTTC